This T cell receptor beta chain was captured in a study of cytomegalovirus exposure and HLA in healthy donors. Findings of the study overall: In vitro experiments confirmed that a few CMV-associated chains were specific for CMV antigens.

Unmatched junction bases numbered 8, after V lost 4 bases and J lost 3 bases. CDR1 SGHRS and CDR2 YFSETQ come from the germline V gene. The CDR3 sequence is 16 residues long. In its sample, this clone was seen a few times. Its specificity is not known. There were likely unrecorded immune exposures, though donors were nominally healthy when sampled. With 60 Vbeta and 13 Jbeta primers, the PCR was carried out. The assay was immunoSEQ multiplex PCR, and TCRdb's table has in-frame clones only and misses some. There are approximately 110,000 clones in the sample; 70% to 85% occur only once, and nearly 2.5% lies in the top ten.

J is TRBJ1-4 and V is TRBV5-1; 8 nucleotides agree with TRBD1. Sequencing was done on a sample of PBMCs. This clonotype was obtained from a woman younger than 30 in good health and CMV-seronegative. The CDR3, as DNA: TGCGCCAGCAGCAATACGCCGGGACAGGCTAATGAAAAACTGTTTTTT. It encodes CASSNTPGQANEKLFF.